The 2 T cell receptor beta chains below were found in one sample sequenced in a study of shared clonotypes between healthy human individuals. The protocol was immunoSEQ multiplex PCR, while the TCRdb copy is restricted to in-frame clones and leaves out a portion. The table includes approximately 2.3 million clones, approximately 93% detected once. Sequencing used naive CD4+ T cells from PBMCs. Noted subset: CD45RA+ positively selected. The receptors were gathered from a man in his late teens or twenties in good health. Some clones in this sample may be carry-over from other donors' samples.

The CDR3 DNA follows: TGTGCCAGCAGCCTGGGACTAGGGGGTCCACGGGAGACCCAGTACTTC. It yields the protein CASSLGLGGPRETQYF. The chain combines TRBV7-2 with TRBJ2-5; TRBD2 agrees at 8 bases. Germline CDR1 and CDR2: SGHTA and FQGNSA. V lost 5 bases to trimming and J lost 5 bases; unmatched junction nucleotides: 13. This CDR3 contains 16 residues. Full variable domain (remainder filled in from reference TRBV7-2 and TRBJ2-5): GAGVSQSPSNKVTEKGKDVELRCDPISGHTALYWYRQSLGQGLEFLIYFQGNSAPDKSGLPSDRFSAERTGGSVSTLTIQRTQQEDSAVYLCASSLGLGGPRETQYFGPGTRLLVL.

As regards this clone: The sample contains more than one DNA sequence encoding this CDR3. The rearrangement uses TRBV5-1 and TRBJ2-7; 9 bases are shared with TRBD2. From germline, CDR1 is SGHRS and CDR2 YFSETQ. V was clipped by 0 bases and J by 4 bases; unmatched bases: 5. This CDR3 is 15 amino acids long. The CDR3 DNA reads as TGCGCCAGCAGCTTGGGTCCAGCGGGAGGATACGAGCAGTACTTC. This codes for CASSLGPAGGYEQYF.